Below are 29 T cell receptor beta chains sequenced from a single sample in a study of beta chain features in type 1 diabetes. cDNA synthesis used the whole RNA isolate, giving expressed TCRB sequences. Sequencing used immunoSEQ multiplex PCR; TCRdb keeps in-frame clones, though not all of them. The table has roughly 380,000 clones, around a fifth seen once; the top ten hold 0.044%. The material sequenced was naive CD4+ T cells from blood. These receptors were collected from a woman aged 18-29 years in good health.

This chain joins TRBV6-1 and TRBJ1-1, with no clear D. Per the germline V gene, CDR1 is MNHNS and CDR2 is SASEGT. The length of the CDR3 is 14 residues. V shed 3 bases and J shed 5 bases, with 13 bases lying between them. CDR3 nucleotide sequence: TGTGCCAGCAGTGAGGTCGGACGCGGGACTGAAGCTTTCTTT. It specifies CASSEVGRGTEAFF.

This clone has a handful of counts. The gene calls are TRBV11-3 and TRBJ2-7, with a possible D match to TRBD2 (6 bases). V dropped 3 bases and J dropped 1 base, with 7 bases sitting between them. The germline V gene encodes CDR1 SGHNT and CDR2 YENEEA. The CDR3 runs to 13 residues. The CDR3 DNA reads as TGTGCCAGCAGCTTGGACTATTCCTACGAGCAGTACTTC. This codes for CASSLDYSYEQYF.

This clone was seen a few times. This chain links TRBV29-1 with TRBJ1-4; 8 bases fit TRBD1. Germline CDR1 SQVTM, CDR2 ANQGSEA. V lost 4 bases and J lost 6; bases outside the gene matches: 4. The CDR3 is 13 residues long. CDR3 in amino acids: CSVGEQGDEKLFF. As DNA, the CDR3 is TGCAGCGTTGGAGAACAGGGGGATGAAAAACTGTTTTTT. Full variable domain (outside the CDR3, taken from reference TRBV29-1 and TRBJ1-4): SAVISQKPSRDICQRGTSLTIQCQVDSQVTMMFWYRQQPGQSLTLIATANQGSEATYESGFVIDKFPISRPNLTFSTLTVSNMSPEDSSIYLCSVGEQGDEKLFFGSGTQLSVL.

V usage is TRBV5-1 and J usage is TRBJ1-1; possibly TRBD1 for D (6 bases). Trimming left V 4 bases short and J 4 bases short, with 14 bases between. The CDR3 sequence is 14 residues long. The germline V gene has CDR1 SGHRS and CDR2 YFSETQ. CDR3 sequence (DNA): TGCGCCAGCAGCCTAGGGGGATCGAGCACTGAAGCTTTCTTT. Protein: CASSLGGSSTEAFF.

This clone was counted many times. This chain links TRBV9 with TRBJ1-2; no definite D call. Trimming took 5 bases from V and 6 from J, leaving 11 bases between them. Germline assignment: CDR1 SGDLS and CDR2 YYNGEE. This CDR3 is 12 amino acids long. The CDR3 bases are TGTGCCAGCAGGAACATAGGAGATGGCTACACCTTC. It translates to CASRNIGDGYTF.

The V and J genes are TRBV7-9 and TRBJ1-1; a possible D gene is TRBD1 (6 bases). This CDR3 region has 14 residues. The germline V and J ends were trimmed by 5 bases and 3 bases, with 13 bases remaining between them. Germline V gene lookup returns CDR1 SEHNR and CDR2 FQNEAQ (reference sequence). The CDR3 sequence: CASSLWKGDTEAFF. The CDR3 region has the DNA TGTGCCAGCAGCCTCTGGAAGGGGGACACTGAAGCTTTCTTT.

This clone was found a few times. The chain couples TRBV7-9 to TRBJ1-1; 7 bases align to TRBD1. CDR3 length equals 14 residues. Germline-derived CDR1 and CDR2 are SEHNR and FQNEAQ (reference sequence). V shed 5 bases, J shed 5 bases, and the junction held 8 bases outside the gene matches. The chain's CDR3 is CASSRATGVTEAFF. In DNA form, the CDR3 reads TGTGCCAGCAGCCGGGCTACAGGGGTAACTGAAGCTTTCTTT.

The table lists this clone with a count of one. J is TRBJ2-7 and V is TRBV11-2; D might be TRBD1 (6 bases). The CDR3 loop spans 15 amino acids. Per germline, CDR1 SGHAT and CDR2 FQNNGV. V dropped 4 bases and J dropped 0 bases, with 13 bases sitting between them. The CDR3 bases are TGTGCCAGCAGCTCCGCCCGACAGGTCTCCTACGAGCAGTACTTC. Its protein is CASSSARQVSYEQYF.

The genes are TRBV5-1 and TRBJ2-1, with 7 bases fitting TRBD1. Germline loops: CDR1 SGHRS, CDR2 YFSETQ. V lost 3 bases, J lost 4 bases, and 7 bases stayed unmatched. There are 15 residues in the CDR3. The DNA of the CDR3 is TGCGCCAGCAGCTCTACCGGGACAGCTTACAATGAGCAGTTCTTC. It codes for CASSSTGTAYNEQFF.

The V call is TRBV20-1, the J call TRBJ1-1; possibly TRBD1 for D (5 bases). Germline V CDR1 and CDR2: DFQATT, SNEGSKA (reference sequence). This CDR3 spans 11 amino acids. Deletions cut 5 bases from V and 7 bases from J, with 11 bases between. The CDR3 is CSASLTGEAFF. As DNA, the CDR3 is TGCAGTGCTTCACTTACAGGTGAAGCTTTCTTT.

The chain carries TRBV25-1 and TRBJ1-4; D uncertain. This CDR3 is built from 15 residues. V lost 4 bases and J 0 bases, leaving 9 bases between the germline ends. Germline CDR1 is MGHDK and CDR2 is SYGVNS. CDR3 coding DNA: TGTGCCAGCAGTGGACAATATGCAACTAATGAAAAACTGTTTTTT. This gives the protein CASSGQYATNEKLFF.

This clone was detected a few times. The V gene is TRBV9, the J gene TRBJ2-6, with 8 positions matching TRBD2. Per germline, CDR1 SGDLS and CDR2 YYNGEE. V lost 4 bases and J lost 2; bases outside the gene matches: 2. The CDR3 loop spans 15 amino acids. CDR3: CASSLGGAGANVLTF. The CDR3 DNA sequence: TGTGCCAGCAGCCTCGGGGGGGCTGGGGCCAACGTCCTGACTTTC.

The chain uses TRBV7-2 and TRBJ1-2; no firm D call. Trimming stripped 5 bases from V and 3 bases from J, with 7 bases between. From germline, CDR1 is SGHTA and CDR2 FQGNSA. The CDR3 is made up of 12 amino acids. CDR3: CASSPLDYGYTF. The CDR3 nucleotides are TGTGCCAGCAGCCCCCTCGACTATGGCTACACCTTC.

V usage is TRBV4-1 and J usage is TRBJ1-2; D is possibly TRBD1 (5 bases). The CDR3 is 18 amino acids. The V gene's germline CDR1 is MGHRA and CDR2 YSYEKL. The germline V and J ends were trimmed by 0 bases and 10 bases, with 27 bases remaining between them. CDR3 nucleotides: TGCGCCAGCAGCCAAGATCTGGTAGGGGCAGACCGCCGCTCCCACTACACCTTC. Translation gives CASSQDLVGADRRSHYTF.

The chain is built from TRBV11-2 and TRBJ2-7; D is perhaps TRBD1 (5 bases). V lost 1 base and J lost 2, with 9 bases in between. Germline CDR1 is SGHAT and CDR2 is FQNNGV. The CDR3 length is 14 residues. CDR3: CASSLGTGPYEQYF. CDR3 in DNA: TGTGCCAGCAGCTTAGGTACAGGCCCCTACGAGCAGTACTTC.

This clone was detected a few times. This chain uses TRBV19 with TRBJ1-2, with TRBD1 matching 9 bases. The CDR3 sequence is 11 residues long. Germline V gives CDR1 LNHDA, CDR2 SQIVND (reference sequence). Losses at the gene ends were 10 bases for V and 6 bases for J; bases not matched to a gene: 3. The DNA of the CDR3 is TGTGCCACCACAGGGGGCCATGGCTACACCTTC. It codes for CATTGGHGYTF.

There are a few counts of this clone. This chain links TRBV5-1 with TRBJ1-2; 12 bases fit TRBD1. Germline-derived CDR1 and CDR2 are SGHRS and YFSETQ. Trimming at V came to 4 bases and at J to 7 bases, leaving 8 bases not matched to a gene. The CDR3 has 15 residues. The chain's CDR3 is CASSATGQGALGYTF. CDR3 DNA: TGCGCCAGCAGCGCGACGGGACAGGGGGCTCTTGGCTACACCTTC. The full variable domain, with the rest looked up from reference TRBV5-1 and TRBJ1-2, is KAGVTQTPRYLIKTRGQQVTLSCSPISGHRSVSWYQQTPGQGLQFLFEYFSETQRNKGNFPGRFSGRQFSNSRSEMNVSTLELGDSALYLCASSATGQGALGYTFGSGTRLTVV.

The CDR3 loop reads CASSVRGHFTEAFF. The CDR3 region has the DNA TGTGCCAGCAGCGTGAGGGGGCACTTCACTGAAGCTTTCTTT. The chain joins TRBV9 to TRBJ1-1; 7 nucleotides align to TRBD1. Germline V gene sequence: CDR1 SGDLS, CDR2 YYNGEE. The CDR3 spans 14 residues. V lost 2 bases to trimming and J lost 4 bases; unmatched junction nucleotides: 5.

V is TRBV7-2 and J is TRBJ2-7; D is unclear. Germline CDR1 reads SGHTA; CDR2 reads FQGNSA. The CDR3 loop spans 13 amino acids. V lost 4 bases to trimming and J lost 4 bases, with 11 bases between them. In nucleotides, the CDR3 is TGTGCCAGCAGCTCGAATGCGAGATACGAGCAGTACTTC. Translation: CASSSNARYEQYF.

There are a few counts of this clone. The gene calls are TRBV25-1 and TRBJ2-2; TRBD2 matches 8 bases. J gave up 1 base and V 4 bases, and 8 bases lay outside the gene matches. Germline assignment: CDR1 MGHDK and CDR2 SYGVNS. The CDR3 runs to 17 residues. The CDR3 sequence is CASSVQSGRGNTGELFF. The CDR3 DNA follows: TGTGCCAGCAGTGTCCAAAGCGGGAGAGGGAACACCGGGGAGCTGTTTTTT.

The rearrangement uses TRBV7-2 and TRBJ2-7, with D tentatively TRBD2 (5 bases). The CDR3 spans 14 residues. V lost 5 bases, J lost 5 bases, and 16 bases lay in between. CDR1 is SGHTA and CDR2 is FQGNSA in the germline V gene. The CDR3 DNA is TGTGCCAGCAGCGCGTCGGAAGGGAGCCACGAGCAGTACTTC. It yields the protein CASSASEGSHEQYF.

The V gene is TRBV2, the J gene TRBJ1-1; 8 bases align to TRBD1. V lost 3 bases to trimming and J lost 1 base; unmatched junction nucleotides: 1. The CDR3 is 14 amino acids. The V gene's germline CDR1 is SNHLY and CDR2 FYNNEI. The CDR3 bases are TGTGCCAGCAGTGATCAGGGGGCGAACACTGAAGCTTTCTTT. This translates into CASSDQGANTEAFF.

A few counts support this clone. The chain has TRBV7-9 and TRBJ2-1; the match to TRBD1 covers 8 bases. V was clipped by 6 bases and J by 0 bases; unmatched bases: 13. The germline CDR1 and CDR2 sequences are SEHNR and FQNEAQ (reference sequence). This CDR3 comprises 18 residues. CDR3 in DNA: TGTGCCAGCAGTGGATCACCCTACAGGGGGGCCTCCTACAATGAGCAGTTCTTC. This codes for CASSGSPYRGASYNEQFF.

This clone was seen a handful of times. CDR3 bases: TGTGCCAGCAGTTACTCGTCGACAGGGGACACTGAAGCTTTCTTT. Translation: CASSYSSTGDTEAFF. The chain employs TRBV6-5 and TRBJ1-1, with 8 positions matching TRBD1. The trim removed 0 bases at V and 3 bases at J, leaving 3 bases unmatched. Germline CDR1 MNHEY, CDR2 SVGAGI. The CDR3 totals 15 residues.

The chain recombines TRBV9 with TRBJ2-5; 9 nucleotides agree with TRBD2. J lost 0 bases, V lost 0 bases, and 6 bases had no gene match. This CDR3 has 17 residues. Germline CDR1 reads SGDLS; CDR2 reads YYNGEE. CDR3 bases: TGTGCCAGCAGCGTAGCTACACTAGCGGGTCACCAAGAGACCCAGTACTTC. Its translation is CASSVATLAGHQETQYF. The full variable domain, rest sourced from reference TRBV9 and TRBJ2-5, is DSGVTQTPKHLITATGQRVTLRCSPRSGDLSVYWYQQSLDQGLQFLIQYYNGEERAKGNILERFSAQQFPDLHSELNLSSLELGDSALYFCASSVATLAGHQETQYFGPGTRLLVL.

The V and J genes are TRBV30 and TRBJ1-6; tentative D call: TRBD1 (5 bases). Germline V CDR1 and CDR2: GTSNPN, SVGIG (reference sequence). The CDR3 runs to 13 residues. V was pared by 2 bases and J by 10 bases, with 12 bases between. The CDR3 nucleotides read TGTGCCTGGAGTAGGGGAAGGGAATCACCCCTCCACTTT. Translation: CAWSRGRESPLHF. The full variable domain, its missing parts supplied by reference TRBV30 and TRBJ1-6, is SQTIHQWPATLVQPVGSPLSLECTVEGTSNPNLYWYRQAAGRGLQLLFYSVGIGQISSEVPQNLSASRPQDRQFILSSKKLLLSDSGFYLCAWSRGRESPLHFGNGTRLTVT.

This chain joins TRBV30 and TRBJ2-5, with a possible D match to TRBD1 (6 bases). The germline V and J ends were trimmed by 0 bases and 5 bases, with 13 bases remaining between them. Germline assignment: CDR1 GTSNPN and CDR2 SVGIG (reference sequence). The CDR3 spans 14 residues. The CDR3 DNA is TGTGCCTGGAGTGTACGTGGGGGCCAGGAGACCCAGTACTTC. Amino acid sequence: CAWSVRGGQETQYF.

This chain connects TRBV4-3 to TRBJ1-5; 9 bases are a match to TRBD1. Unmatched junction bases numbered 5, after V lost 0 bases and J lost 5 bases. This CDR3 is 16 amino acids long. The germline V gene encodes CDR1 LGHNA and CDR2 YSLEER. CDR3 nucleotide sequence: TGCGCCAGCAGCCAAGAGTTCGGGACAGGGCATCAGCCCCAGCATTTT. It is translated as CASSQEFGTGHQPQHF.

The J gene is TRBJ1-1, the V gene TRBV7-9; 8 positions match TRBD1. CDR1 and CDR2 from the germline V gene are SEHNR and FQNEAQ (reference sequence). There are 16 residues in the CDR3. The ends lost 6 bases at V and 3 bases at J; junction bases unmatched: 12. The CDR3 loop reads CASRARQGAADTEAFF. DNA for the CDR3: TGTGCCAGCAGAGCAAGGCAGGGGGCGGCGGACACTGAAGCTTTCTTT.